The 17 T cell receptor beta chains in this list originate from one sample, sequenced in a study of CD8+ T cells in alopecia areata. Extracted from the samples, RNA was reverse transcribed into cDNA to serve as the sequencing template. Some clones are missing from TCRdb's copy, which holds only in-frame ones; the method was immunoSEQ multiplex PCR. This sample has roughly 100,000 clones, with 45% to 60% found just once. Sequencing used CD4+ T cells sorted from blood. The receptors were sampled from a human donor in good health.

Turning to this clone: This sample includes further DNA sequences coding for the same CDR3. This rearrangement joins TRBV5-1 to TRBJ2-6; D possibly corresponds to TRBD2 (5 bases). The CDR3 extends over 15 amino acids. The V gene lost 2 bases and the J gene lost 2 bases, with 8 bases spanning the gap. Germline loops: CDR1 SGHRS, CDR2 YFSETQ. CDR3 loop: CASSLGGAGANVLTF. DNA for the CDR3: TGCGCCAGCAGCTTAGGAGGTGCTGGGGCCAACGTCCTGACTTTC.

The chain has TRBV9 and TRBJ2-3; the D is unclear. The CDR3 totals 14 residues. Looked up from germline, CDR1 is SGDLS and CDR2 is YYNGEE. Trimming pared 0 bases from V and 4 bases from J, leaving 9 bases between. The CDR3 nucleotides read TGTGCCAGCAGCGTAGGGGTCATGGCAGATACGCAGTATTTT. Amino acid sequence: CASSVGVMADTQYF.

The V and J genes are TRBV10-3 and TRBJ2-5; D is tentatively TRBD1 or TRBD2 (5 bases each). The V gene's germline CDR1 is ENHRY and CDR2 SYGVKD. The CDR3 is made up of 15 amino acids. The V end lost 7 bases, the J end lost 3 bases, and 18 bases lay between the germline ends. CDR3 loop: CAINREGRKEETQYF. The DNA for the CDR3 is TGTGCCATCAACCGAGAGGGACGAAAGGAAGAGACCCAGTACTTC.

This chain joins TRBV11-2 and TRBJ2-7; D possibly corresponds to TRBD2 (5 bases). The CDR3 has 13 amino acids. Trimming pared 1 base from V and 7 bases from J, leaving 11 bases between. Germline values: CDR1 SGHAT, CDR2 FQNNGV. In DNA, the CDR3 is TGTGCCAGCAGCTTAGGGTTAACGGGGGAGCAGTACTTC. Protein product: CASSLGLTGEQYF.

V and J are TRBV5-1 and TRBJ2-5, with 8 bases aligning to TRBD2. With 3 bases clipped from V and 5 bases from J, the junction kept 9 bases outside the gene matches. CDR3 length equals 15 residues. The germline V gene encodes CDR1 SGHRS and CDR2 YFSETQ. CDR3 region: CASSSRGGFVETQYF. For the CDR3, the DNA is TGCGCCAGCAGCTCTCGCGGGGGGTTCGTTGAGACCCAGTACTTC.

This clone was observed a few times. The rearrangement uses TRBV10-3 and TRBJ1-5; D remains unclear. The CDR3 extends over 13 amino acids. Germline V gives CDR1 ENHRY, CDR2 SYGVKD. The V gene lost 4 bases and the J gene lost 5 bases, with 9 bases spanning the gap. The CDR3 region has the DNA TGTGCCATCAGTGTTGGAAATGATCAGCCCCAGCATTTT. Its protein is CAISVGNDQPQHF.

The chain is built from TRBV6-6 and TRBJ1-2, with a weak D call TRBD1 (5 bases). The germline V and J ends were trimmed by 6 bases and 2 bases, with 7 bases remaining between them. The CDR3 is 12 amino acids. Germline CDR1 and CDR2: MNHNY and SVGAGI (reference sequence). DNA for the CDR3: TGTGCCAGCAGCCCAGGGAACTATGGCTACACCTTC. Translating gives CASSPGNYGYTF.

The genes are TRBV6-4 and TRBJ2-2; tentatively, D is TRBD1 (6 bases). The germline V and J ends were trimmed by 6 bases and 1 base, with 9 bases remaining between them. The V gene's germline CDR1 is MRHNA and CDR2 SNTAGT. CDR3 length: 14 residues. CDR3 residues: CASRGGMNTGELFF. As DNA, the CDR3 is TGTGCCAGCAGAGGGGGAATGAACACCGGGGAGCTGTTTTTT.

The chain's CDR3 is CASSLQTVKETQYF. The CDR3 bases are TGTGCCAGCAGCTTACAGACAGTGAAAGAGACCCAGTACTTC. This chain uses TRBV7-9 with TRBJ2-5; a weak D match, TRBD1 (5 bases). CDR1 is SEHNR, CDR2 FQNEAQ, per germline (reference sequence). The germline V and J ends were trimmed by 2 bases and 3 bases, with 10 bases remaining between them. The CDR3 totals 14 residues.

This chain links TRBV14 with TRBJ2-5; 7 bases are a match to TRBD1. This CDR3 region has 17 residues. Trimming took 1 base from V and 5 from J; bases not matched to a gene: 13. Looked up from germline, CDR1 is SGHDN and CDR2 is FVKESK. CDR3 coding DNA: TGTGCCAGCAGCCAAGGCCCCCGACAGGGTTACAAGGAGACCCAGTACTTC. Translated, it gives CASSQGPRQGYKETQYF.

The J gene is TRBJ2-7, the V gene TRBV11-2; D possibly corresponds to TRBD1 (6 bases). The CDR3 length is 15 residues. Germline V gives CDR1 SGHAT, CDR2 FQNNGV. Trimming shortened V by 1 base and J by 3 bases, and 13 bases separated the two germline ends. CDR3 sequence: CASSLAGGDIYEQYF. The CDR3 bases are TGTGCCAGCAGCTTAGCTGGGGGCGACATCTACGAGCAGTACTTC.

This clone appeared a few times. The rearrangement links TRBV30 to TRBJ2-2; D not certain. The CDR3 length is 13 residues. Germline V gene sequence: CDR1 GTSNPN, CDR2 SVGIG (reference sequence). The germline V and J ends were trimmed by 2 bases and 1 base, with 5 bases remaining between them. CDR3 DNA sequence: TGTGCCTGGAGTCACAAGAACACCGGGGAGCTGTTTTTT. It is translated as CAWSHKNTGELFF.

This clone was counted a few times. The rearrangement joins TRBV4-2 to TRBJ2-3, with D perhaps TRBD2 (7 bases). Trimming left V 3 bases short and J 1 base short, with 20 bases between. The CDR3 is made up of 18 amino acids. Germline V gene data show CDR1 as LGHNA and CDR2 as YNFKEQ. The CDR3 DNA is TGTGCCAGCAGCCATGAGCCCTCGGGGGGCCTCGGCACAGATACGCAGTATTTT. It encodes CASSHEPSGGLGTDTQYF.

The V gene is TRBV29-1, the J gene TRBJ1-2; D perhaps matches TRBD1 (6 bases). Trimming stripped 3 bases from V and 4 bases from J, with 12 bases between. The germline CDR1 and CDR2 sequences are SQVTM and ANQGSEA. The CDR3 consists of 13 residues. This CDR3 is CSVDEQGGYGYTF. The CDR3 region has the DNA TGCAGCGTTGATGAACAGGGAGGCTATGGCTACACCTTC.

The gene calls are TRBV7-9 and TRBJ2-1; D may be TRBD1 or TRBD2 (6 bases each). Germline CDR1 and CDR2: SEHNR and FQNEAQ (reference sequence). There are 16 residues in the CDR3. Trimming took off 5 bases at V and 8 bases at J, with 22 bases between the two ends. The CDR3 region has the DNA TGTGCCAGCAGCCGGAGGGGCTACAGGGTTGGCGATGAGCAGTTCTTC. Translation gives CASSRRGYRVGDEQFF.

This clone was seen only a few times. The J gene is TRBJ2-7, the V gene TRBV29-1; unclear D gene. V lost 7 bases to trimming and J lost 4 bases, with 8 bases between them. Germline V gives CDR1 SQVTM, CDR2 ANQGSEA. The CDR3 is 10 residues long. CDR3 DNA sequence: TGCAGCGGGTCGCCGTACGAGCAGTACTTC. Translating gives CSGSPYEQYF.

The chain joins TRBV29-1 to TRBJ2-2; D not certain. V was clipped by 4 bases and J by 3 bases, with 9 bases between them. This CDR3 is built from 13 residues. Germline V gene lookup returns CDR1 SQVTM and CDR2 ANQGSEA. The CDR3 here is CSVGSYDTGELFF. Here the CDR3 DNA reads TGCAGCGTTGGGAGCTACGACACCGGGGAGCTGTTTTTT.